This T cell receptor beta chain was profiled in a study of blood T cell repertoires in COVID-19. As for the study in general: Researchers got acute and convalescent COVID-19 samples from the United States, Italy and Spain.

CDR1 is SGHTA, CDR2 FQGTGA, per germline. The CDR3 spans 14 residues. Losses at the gene ends were 3 bases for V and 6 bases for J; bases not matched to a gene: 2. In the authors' methods: Researchers report that nucleated cell counts were estimated from reference gene primer amplification. Produced via immunoSEQ multiplex PCR; TCRdb's table is partial and in-frame only. V and J calls and clone size are as listed in that table; D and trimming were resolved from the DNA. The sample has 15,000 to 20,000 clones; 88% are singletons. This clonotype was obtained from a man aged 35 to 55 with active COVID-19. The material sequenced was peripheral blood. V usage is TRBV7-3 and J usage is TRBJ2-1, with 10 nucleotides matching TRBD2. The CDR3 sequence: CASSFASGSNEQFF. In nucleotides, the CDR3 is TGTGCCAGCAGCTTCGCTAGCGGGAGCAATGAGCAGTTCTTC.